This T cell receptor (beta chain) emerged from a study of memory CD4+ T cells and cytomegalovirus serostatus. The wider study: Of the healthy Belgian adults, fewer than 10 were CMV seropositive and 20 to 25 seronegative. Overall study findings and caveats: Of 150 to 200 reported CMV TCRbeta sequences, some 70 were found in memory CD4+ repertoires.

Authors' processing steps: Out-of-frame sequences were removed, leaving some 2 million distinct TCRbeta sequences. The data were produced by immunoSEQ multiplex PCR, yet TCRdb's version contains in-frame clones alone and is incomplete. That table is the source of V, J and clone size, and D and trimming were worked out from the DNA. This table has about 41,000 clones, roughly 80% appearing once. The CDR3 extends over 16 amino acids. V shed 1 base and J 4 bases; nucleotides not matched to a gene: 6. Germline V CDR1 and CDR2: SGHAT, FQNNGV. This clone appeared a few times. The antigen is unknown. The sort gate was single viable CD3+CD4+CD8-CD45RO+ cells for memory CD4+ T cells. Total CD4+ T cells were enriched by CD4 positive selection.

Sequencing input: memory CD4+ T cells from blood. The receptor was isolated from an adult in good health and CMV-seronegative. The V call is TRBV11-2, the J call TRBJ2-7; 11 nucleotides match TRBD1. CDR3 loop: CASSLAGTGGRYEQYF. DNA of the CDR3: TGTGCCAGCAGCTTAGCCGGGACAGGGGGGCGGTACGAGCAGTACTTC. The full variable domain, its missing parts supplied by reference TRBV11-2 and TRBJ2-7, is EAGVAQSPRYKIIEKRQSVAFWCNPISGHATLYWYQQILGQGPKLLIQFQNNGVVDDSQLPKDRFSAERLKGVDSTLKIQPAKLEDSAVYLCASSLAGTGGRYEQYFGPGTRLTVT.